This T cell receptor (beta chain) was obtained from a study of early T cells in non-severe SARS-CoV-2 infection. Turning to the study itself: Sequencing of unsorted whole blood was done on bulk RNA, leaving chains unpaired.

Trimming took 5 bases from V and 3 from J; bases not matched to a gene: 9. The length of the CDR3 is 14 residues. Germline V gives CDR1 DFQATT, CDR2 SNEGSKA (reference sequence). Study observations and caveats: In VDJdb matching, anti-spike CD8 responses were favored while private and CD4 specificities went missing.

Individual cDNA molecules were tagged with unique molecular identifiers, the study reported. TCRdb itself ran the 5' RACE reads through MiXCR, one entry per CDR3 protein. Here the sample spans tens of thousands of distinct CDR3 sequences, under 8% being singletons. Concerning this clonotype: Antigen: not known.

This sequence was found in an adult who was a healthcare worker with PCR-confirmed SARS-CoV-2 infection or an uninfected control (not recorded which). Material: whole blood, obtained at baseline. The genes are TRBV20-1 and TRBJ2-5; 7 positions agree with TRBD1. DNA for the CDR3: TGCAGTGCTGCCACCGGGACAGCAGAAGAGACCCAGTACTTC. Protein product: CSAATGTAEETQYF.